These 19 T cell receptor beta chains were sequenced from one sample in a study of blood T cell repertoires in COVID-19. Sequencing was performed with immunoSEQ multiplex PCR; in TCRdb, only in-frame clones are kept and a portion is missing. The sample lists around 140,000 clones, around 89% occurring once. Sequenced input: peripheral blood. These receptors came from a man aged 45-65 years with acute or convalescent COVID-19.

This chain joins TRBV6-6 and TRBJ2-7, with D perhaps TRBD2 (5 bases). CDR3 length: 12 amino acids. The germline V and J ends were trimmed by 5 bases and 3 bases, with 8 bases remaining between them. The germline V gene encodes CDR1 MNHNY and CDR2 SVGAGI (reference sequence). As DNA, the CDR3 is TGTGCCAGCAGTCCAGACTACTACGAGCAGTACTTC. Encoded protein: CASSPDYYEQYF.

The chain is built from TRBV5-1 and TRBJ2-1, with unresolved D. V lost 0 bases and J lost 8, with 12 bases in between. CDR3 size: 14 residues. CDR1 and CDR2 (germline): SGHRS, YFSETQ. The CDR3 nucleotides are TGCGCCAGCAGCTTGGCCCCGGGTTGGGATGAGCAGTTCTTC. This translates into CASSLAPGWDEQFF. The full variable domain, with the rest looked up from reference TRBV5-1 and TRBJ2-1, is KAGVTQTPRYLIKTRGQQVTLSCSPISGHRSVSWYQQTPGQGLQFLFEYFSETQRNKGNFPGRFSGRQFSNSRSEMNVSTLELGDSALYLCASSLAPGWDEQFFGPGTRLTVL.

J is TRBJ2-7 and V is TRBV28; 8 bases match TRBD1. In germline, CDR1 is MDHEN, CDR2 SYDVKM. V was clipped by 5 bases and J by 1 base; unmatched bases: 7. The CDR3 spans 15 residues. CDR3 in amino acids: CASSPRTGISYEQYF. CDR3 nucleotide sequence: TGTGCCAGCAGTCCCCGGACAGGGATATCCTACGAGCAGTACTTC.

The CDR3 region is CASSASTSFYGYTF. In DNA form, the CDR3 reads TGTGCCAGCAGCGCCTCGACAAGCTTCTATGGCTACACCTTC. V gene TRBV7-2 combines with J gene TRBJ1-2; D ambiguous. V was cut by 5 bases and J by 4 bases, with 14 bases left in between. The CDR3 length is 14 residues. Germline V lookup: CDR1 SGHTA, CDR2 FQGNSA.

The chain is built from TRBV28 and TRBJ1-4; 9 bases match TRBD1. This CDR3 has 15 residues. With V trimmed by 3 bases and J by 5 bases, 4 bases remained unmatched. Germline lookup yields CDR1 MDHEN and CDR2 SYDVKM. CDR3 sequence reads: CASSFPGQGNEKLFF. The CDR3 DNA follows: TGTGCCAGCAGTTTCCCGGGACAGGGAAATGAAAAACTGTTTTTT.

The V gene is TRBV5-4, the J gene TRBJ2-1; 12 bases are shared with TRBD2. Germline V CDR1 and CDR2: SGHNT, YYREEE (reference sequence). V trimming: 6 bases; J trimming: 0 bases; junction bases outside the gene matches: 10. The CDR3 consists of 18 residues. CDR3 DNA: TGTGCCAGCACCGAAGGACTAGCGGGAACCCCCTCCTACAATGAGCAGTTCTTC. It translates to CASTEGLAGTPSYNEQFF.

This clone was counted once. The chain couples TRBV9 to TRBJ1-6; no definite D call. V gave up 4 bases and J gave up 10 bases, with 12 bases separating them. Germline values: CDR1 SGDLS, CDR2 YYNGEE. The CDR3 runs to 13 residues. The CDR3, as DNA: TGTGCCAGCAGCACCCAAGGCGGCTCACCCCTCCACTTT. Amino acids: CASSTQGGSPLHF.

CDR3 sequence: CASSDSSLSGNTIYF. The CDR3 DNA sequence: TGCGCCAGCAGCGACAGCTCCCTCTCTGGAAACACCATATATTTT. The chain carries TRBV5-1 and TRBJ1-3, with a weak D call TRBD1 (5 bases). The CDR3 runs to 15 residues. CDR1 SGHRS and CDR2 YFSETQ come from the germline V gene. The germline V and J ends were trimmed by 4 bases and 0 bases, with 11 bases remaining between them.

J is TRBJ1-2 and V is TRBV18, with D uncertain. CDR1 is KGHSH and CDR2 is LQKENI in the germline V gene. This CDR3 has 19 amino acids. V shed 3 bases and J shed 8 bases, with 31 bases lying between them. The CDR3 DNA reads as TGTGCCAGCTCACCGGGTACGGAAGGTCGACTAGGTCTCGGCGGGGGCTACACCTTC. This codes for CASSPGTEGRLGLGGGYTF.

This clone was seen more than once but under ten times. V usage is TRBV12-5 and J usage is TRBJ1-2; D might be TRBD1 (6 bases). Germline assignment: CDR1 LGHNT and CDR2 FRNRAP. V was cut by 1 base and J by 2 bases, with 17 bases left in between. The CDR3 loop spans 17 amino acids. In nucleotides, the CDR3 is TGTGCTAGTGGTTTGGCCTACCGACAGGAGATGAACTATGGCTACACCTTC. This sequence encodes CASGLAYRQEMNYGYTF.

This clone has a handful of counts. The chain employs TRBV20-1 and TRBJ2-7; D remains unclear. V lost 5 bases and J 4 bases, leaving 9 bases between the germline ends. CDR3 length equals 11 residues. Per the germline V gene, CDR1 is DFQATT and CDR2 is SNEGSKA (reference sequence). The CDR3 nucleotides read TGCAGTGCTCCCCTAGTATACGAGCAGTACTTC. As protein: CSAPLVYEQYF.

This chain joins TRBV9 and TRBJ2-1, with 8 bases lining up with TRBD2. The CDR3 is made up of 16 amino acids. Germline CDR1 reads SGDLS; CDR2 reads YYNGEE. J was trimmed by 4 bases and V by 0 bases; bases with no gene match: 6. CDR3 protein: CASSVVSAGVYNEQFF. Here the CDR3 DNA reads TGTGCCAGCAGCGTAGTCTCAGCGGGAGTGTACAATGAGCAGTTCTTC.

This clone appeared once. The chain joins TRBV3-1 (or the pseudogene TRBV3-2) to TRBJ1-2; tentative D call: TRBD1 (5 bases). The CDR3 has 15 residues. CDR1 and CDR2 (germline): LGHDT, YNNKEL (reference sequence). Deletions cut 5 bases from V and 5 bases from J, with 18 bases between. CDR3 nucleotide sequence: TGTGCCAGCAGCAAAGGACCCACGGAGGGGTATGGCTACACCTTC. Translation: CASSKGPTEGYGYTF.

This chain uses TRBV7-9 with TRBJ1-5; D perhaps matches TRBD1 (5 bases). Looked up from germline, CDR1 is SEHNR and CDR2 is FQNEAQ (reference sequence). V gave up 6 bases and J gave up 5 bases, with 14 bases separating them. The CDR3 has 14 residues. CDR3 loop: CASSSGGQDQPQHF. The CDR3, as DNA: TGTGCCAGCAGTTCGGGGGGTCAGGATCAGCCCCAGCATTTT.

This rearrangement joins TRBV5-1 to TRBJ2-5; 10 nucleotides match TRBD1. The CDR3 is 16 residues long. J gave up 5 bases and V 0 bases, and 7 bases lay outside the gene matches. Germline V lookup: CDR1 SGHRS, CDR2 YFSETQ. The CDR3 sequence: CASSLAATGGGETQYF. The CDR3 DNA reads TGCGCCAGCAGCTTGGCGGCGACAGGGGGCGGTGAGACCCAGTACTTC.

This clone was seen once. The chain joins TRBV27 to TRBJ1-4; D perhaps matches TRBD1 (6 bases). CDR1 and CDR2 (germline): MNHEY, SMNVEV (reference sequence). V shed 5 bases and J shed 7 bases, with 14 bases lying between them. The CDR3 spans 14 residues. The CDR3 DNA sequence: TGTGCCAGCAGTGACAGGCCCGTCCCTGAAAAACTGTTTTTT. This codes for CASSDRPVPEKLFF. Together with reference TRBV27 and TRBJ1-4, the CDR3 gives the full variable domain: EAQVTQNPRYLITVTGKKLTVTCSQNMNHEYMSWYRQDPGLGLRQIYYSMNVEVTDKGDVPEGYKVSRKEKRNFPLILESPSPNQTSLYFCASSDRPVPEKLFFGSGTQLSVL.

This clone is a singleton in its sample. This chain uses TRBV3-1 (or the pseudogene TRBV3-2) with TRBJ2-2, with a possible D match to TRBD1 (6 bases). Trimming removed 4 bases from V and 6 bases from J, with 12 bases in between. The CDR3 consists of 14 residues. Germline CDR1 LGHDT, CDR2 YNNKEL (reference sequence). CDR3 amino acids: CASSLQGRSGELFF. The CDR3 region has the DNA TGTGCCAGCAGCCTACAGGGAAGGTCCGGGGAGCTGTTTTTT.

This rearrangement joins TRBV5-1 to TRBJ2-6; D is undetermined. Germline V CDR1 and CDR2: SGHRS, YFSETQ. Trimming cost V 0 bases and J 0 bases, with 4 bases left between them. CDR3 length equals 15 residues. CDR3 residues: CASSLAHSGANVLTF. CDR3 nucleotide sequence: TGCGCCAGCAGCTTGGCCCACTCTGGGGCCAACGTCCTGACTTTC. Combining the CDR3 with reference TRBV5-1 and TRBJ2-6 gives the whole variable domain KAGVTQTPRYLIKTRGQQVTLSCSPISGHRSVSWYQQTPGQGLQFLFEYFSETQRNKGNFPGRFSGRQFSNSRSEMNVSTLELGDSALYLCASSLAHSGANVLTFGAGSRLTVL.

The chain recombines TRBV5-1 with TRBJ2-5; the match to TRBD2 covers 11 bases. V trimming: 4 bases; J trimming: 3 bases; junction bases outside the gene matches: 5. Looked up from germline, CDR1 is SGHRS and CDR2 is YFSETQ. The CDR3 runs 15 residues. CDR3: CASSPGLAVKETQYF. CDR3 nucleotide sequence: TGCGCCAGCAGCCCGGGACTAGCGGTGAAAGAGACCCAGTACTTC. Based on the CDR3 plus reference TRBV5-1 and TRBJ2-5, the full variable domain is KAGVTQTPRYLIKTRGQQVTLSCSPISGHRSVSWYQQTPGQGLQFLFEYFSETQRNKGNFPGRFSGRQFSNSRSEMNVSTLELGDSALYLCASSPGLAVKETQYFGPGTRLLVL.